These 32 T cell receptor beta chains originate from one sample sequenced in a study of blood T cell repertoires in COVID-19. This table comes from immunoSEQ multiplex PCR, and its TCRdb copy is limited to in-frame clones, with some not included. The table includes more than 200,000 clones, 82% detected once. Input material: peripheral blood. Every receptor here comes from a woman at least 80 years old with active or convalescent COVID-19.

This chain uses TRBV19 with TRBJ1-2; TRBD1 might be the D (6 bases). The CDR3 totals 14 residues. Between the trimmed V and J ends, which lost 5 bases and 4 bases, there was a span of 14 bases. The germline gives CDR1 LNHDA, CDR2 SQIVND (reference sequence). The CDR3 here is CASSVQGRGYGYTF. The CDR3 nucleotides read TGTGCCAGTAGTGTACAGGGTCGGGGCTATGGCTACACCTTC.

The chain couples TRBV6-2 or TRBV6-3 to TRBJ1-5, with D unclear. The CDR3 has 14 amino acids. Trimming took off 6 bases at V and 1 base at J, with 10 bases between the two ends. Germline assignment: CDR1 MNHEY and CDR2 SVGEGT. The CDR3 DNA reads TGTGCCAGCAGCGAACCGGGAAGCAATCAGCCCCAGCATTTT. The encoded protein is CASSEPGSNQPQHF.

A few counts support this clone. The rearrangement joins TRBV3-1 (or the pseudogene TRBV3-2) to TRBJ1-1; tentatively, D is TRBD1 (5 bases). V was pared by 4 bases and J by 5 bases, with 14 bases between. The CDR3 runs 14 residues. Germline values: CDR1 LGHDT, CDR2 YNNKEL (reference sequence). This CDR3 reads CASSLEAGKTEAFF. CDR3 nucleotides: TGTGCCAGCAGCCTCGAGGCAGGGAAGACTGAAGCTTTCTTT.

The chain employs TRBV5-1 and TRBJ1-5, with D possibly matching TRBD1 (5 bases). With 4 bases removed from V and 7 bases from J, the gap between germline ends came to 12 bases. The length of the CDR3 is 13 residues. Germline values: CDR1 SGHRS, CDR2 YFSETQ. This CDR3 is CASSPEGVQPQHF. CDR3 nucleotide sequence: TGCGCCAGCAGCCCGGAAGGGGTGCAGCCCCAGCATTTT.

CDR3: CASSEGGRTGNGYEQYF. The DNA of the CDR3 is TGTGCCAGCAGCGAGGGGGGTAGGACAGGGAATGGATACGAGCAGTACTTC. V and J are TRBV7-9 and TRBJ2-7, with TRBD1 matching over 8 bases. CDR1 and CDR2 (germline): SEHNR, FQNEAQ (reference sequence). The junction had 16 bases not matched to a gene; V was cut back by 5 bases and J by 4 bases. This CDR3 spans 17 amino acids.

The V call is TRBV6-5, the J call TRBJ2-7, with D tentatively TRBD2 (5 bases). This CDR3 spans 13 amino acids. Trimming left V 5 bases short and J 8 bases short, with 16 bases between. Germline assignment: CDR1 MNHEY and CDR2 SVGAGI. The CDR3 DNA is TGTGCCAGCAGTCTCCACACTAGACTCCAGCAGTACTTC. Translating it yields CASSLHTRLQQYF.

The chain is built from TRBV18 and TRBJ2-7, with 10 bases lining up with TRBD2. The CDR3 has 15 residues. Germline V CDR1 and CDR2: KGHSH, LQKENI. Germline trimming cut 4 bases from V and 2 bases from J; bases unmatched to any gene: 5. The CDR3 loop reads CASSLGLAAPYEQYF. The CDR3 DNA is TGTGCCAGCTCACTCGGACTAGCGGCTCCCTACGAGCAGTACTTC.

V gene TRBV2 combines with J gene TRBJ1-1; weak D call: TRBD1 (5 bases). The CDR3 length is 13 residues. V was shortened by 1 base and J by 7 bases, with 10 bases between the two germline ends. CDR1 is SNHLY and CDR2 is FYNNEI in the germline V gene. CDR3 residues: CASSEGLGGEAFF. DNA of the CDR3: TGTGCCAGCAGTGAAGGGTTGGGGGGTGAAGCTTTCTTT.

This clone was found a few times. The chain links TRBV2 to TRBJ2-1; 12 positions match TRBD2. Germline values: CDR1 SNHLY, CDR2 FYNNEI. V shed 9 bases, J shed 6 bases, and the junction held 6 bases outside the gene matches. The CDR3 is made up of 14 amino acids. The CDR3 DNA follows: TGTGCCAGTTGTCGGACTAGCGGGGTCAATGAGCAGTTCTTC. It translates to CASCRTSGVNEQFF. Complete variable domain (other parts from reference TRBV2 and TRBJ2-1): EPEVTQTPSHQVTQMGQEVILRCVPISNHLYFYWYRQILGQKVEFLVSFYNNEISEKSEIFDDQFSVERPDGSNFTLKIRSTKLEDSAMYFCASCRTSGVNEQFFGPGTRLTVL.

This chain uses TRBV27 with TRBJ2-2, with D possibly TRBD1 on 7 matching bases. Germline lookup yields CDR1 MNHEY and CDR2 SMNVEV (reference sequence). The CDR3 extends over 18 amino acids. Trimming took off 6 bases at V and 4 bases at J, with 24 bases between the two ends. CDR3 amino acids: CASSLLLAAGGITGELFF. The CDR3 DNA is TGTGCCAGCAGCCTCCTTTTAGCGGCAGGGGGAATCACCGGGGAGCTGTTTTTT.

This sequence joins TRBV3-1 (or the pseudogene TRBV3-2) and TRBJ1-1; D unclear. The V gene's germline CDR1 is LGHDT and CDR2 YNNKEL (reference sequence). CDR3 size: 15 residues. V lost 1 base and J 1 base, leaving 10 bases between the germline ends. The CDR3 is CASSQGLDPNTEAFF. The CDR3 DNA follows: TGTGCCAGCAGCCAAGGACTGGATCCGAACACTGAAGCTTTCTTT.

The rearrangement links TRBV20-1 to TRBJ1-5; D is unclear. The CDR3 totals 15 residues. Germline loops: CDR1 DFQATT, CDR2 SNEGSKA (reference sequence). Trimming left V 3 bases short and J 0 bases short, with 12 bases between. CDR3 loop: CSASGVAPSNQPQHF. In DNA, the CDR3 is TGCAGTGCTAGTGGGGTAGCCCCTAGCAATCAGCCCCAGCATTTT.

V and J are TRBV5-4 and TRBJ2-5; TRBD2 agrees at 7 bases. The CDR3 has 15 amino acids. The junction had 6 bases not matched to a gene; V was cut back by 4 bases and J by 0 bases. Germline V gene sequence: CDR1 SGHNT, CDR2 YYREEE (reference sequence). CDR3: CASSDTSGNQETQYF. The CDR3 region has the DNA TGTGCCAGCAGCGACACGAGCGGGAACCAAGAGACCCAGTACTTC.

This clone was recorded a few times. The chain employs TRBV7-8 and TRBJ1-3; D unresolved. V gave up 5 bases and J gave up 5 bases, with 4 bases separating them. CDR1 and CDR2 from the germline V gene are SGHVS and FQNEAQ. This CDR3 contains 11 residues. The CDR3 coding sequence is TGTGCCAGCAGCCCCAGAAACACCATATATTTT. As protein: CASSPRNTIYF. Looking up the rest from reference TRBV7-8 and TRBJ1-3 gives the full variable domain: GAGVSQSPRYKVAKRGQDVALRCDPISGHVSLFWYQQALGQGPEFLTYFQNEAQLDKSGLPSDRFFAERPEGSVSTLKIQRTQQEDSAVYLCASSPRNTIYFGEGSWLTVV.

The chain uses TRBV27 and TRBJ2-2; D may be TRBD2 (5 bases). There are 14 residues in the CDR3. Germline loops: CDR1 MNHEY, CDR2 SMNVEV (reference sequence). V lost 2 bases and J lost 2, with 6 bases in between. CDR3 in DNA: TGTGCCAGCAGTTTACGACTAAACACCGGGGAGCTGTTTTTT. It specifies CASSLRLNTGELFF.

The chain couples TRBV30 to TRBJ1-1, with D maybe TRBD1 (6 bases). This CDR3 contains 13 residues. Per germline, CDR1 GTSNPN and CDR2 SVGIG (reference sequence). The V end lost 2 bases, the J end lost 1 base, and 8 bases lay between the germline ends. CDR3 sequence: CAWSRQENTEAFF. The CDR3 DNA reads TGTGCCTGGAGTAGACAGGAGAACACTGAAGCTTTCTTT.

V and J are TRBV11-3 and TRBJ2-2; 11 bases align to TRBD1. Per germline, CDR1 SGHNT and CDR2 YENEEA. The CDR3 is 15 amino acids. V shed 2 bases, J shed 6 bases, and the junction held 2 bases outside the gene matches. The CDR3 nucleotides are TGTGCCAGCAGCTTAAGGACAGGGGGCCCCGGGGAGCTGTTTTTT. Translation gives CASSLRTGGPGELFF.

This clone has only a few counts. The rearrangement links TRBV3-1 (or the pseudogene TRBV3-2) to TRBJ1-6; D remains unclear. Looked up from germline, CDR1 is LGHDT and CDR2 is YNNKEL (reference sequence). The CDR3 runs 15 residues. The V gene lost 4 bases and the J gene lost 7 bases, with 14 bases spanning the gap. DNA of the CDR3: TGTGCCAGCAGCCTCTCTCGGTCCGCGAATTCACCCCTCCACTTT. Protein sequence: CASSLSRSANSPLHF.

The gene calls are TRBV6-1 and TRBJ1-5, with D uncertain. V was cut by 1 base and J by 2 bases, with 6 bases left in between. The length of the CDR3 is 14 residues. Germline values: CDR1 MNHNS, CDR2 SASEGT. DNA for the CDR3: TGTGCCAGCAGTGAAGTGGCGGGCAATCAGCCCCAGCATTTT. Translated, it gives CASSEVAGNQPQHF.

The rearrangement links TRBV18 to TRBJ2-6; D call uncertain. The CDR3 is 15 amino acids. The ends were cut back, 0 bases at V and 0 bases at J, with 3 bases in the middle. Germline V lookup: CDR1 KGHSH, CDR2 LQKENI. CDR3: CASSPPSSGANVLTF. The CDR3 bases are TGTGCCAGCTCACCACCGAGCTCTGGGGCCAACGTCCTGACTTTC.

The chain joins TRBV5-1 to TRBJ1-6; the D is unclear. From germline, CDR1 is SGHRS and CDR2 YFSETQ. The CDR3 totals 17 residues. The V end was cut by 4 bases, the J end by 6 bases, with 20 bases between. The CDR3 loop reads CASSDPRSGLGNSPLHF. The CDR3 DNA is TGCGCCAGCAGCGACCCGAGGTCAGGACTAGGTAATTCACCCCTCCACTTT.

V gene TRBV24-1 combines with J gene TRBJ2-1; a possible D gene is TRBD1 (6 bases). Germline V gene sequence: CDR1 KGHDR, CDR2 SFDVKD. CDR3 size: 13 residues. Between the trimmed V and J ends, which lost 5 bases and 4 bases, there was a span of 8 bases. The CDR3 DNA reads TGTGCCACCAGTGTGGACAGTTACAATGAGCAGTTCTTC. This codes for CATSVDSYNEQFF.

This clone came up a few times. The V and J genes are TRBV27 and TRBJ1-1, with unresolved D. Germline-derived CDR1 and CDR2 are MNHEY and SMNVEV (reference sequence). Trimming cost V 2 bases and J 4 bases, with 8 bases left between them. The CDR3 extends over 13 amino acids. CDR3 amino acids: CASSLNPGTEAFF. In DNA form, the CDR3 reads TGTGCCAGCAGTTTAAATCCGGGCACTGAAGCTTTCTTT.

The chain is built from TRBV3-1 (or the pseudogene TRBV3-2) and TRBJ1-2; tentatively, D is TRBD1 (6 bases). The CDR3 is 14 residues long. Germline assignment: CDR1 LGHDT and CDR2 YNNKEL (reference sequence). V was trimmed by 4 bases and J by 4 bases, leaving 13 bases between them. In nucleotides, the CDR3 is TGTGCCAGCAGCCGGAACACAGGGACCTATGGCTACACCTTC. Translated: CASSRNTGTYGYTF.

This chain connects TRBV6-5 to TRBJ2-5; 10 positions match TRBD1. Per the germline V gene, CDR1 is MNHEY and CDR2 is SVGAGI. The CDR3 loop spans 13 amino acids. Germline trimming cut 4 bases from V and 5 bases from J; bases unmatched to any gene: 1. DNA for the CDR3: TGTGCCAGCAGTTGGACAGGGGGGGAGACCCAGTACTTC. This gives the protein CASSWTGGETQYF.

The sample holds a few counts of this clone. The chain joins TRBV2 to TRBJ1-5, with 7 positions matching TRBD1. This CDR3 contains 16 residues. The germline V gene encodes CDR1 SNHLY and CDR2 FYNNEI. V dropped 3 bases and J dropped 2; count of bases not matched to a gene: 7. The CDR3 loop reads CASSEQGGSGNQPQHF. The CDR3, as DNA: TGTGCCAGCAGTGAGCAAGGGGGCTCGGGCAATCAGCCCCAGCATTTT.

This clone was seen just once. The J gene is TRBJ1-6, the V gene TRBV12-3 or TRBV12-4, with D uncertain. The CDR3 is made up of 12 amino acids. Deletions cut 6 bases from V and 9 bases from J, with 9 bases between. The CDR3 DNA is TGTGCCAGCAGCCCCCTGTTTTCACCCCTCCACTTT. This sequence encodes CASSPLFSPLHF.

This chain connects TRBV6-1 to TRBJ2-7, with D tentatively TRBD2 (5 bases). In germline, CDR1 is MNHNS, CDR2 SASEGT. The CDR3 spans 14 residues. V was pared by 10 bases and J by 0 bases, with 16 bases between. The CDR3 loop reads CATTPPGSSYEQYF. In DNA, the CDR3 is TGTGCCACCACCCCTCCGGGGAGCTCCTACGAGCAGTACTTC.

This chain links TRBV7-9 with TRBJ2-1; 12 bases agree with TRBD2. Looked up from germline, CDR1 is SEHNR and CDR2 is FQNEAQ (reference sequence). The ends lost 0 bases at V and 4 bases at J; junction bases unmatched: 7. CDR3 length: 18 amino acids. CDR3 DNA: TGTGCCAGCAGCTTAGCGCTTAGACTAGCGGGAGAGTACAATGAGCAGTTCTTC. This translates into CASSLALRLAGEYNEQFF.

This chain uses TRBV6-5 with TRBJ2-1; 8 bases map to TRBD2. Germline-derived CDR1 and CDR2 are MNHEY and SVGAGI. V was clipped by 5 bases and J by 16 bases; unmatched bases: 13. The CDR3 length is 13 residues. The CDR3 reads CASSRPTLAGIFF. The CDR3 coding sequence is TGTGCCAGCAGTCGTCCCACCTTAGCGGGAATCTTCTTC.

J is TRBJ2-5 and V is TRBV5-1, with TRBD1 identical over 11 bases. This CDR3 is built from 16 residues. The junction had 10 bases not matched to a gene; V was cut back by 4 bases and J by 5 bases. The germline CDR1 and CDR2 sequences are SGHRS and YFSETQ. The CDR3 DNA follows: TGCGCCAGCAGCCTAACCGGGACAGGGGGTGGTGAGACCCAGTACTTC. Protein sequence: CASSLTGTGGGETQYF.

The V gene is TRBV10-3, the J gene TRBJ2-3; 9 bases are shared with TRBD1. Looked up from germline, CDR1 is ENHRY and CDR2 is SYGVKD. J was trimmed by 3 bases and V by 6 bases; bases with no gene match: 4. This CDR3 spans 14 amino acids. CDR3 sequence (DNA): TGTGCCATCAGCCGGGACAGGGAAACAGATACGCAGTATTTT. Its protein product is CAISRDRETDTQYF.